This is a list of T cell receptor beta chains from one sample in a study of T-cell reconstitution after alpha-beta-depleted transplantation in children. TCRdb recomputed calls from the PCR reads with MiXCR, one row per CDR3 protein. The table shows almost 600,000 distinct CDR3 sequences, with over 25% occurring only once. The specimen was PBMCs, collected before TCRalphabeta/CD19-depleted stem cell transplant. The receptors were sampled from a boy under three years old with Wiskott-Aldrich syndrome, due to receive a stem cell transplant. Each CDR3 is given with its conserved first and last residue. Each record gives: J gene, D gene, V gene, clone size, CDR3 protein, CDR3 DNA. The D gene is left open where the match is weak. Clone size appears in some rows only: once, few, many, or a class for an expanded clone.

TRBJ1-1 - TRBV6-5 few CASSYSRGGWHTEAFF TGTGCCAGCAGTTACTCCAGGGGAGGGTGGCACACTGAAGCTTTCTTT
TRBJ2-1 TRBD2 TRBV12-3/TRBV12-4 few CASSLVTGLAPNNEQFF TGTGCCAGCAGTTTAGTAACCGGACTAGCGCCCAACAATGAGCAGTTCTTC
TRBJ2-1 TRBD2 TRBV5-1 - CASSPWSGRGYNEQFF TGCGCCAGCAGCCCGTGGAGCGGGAGAGGCTACAATGAGCAGTTCTTC
TRBJ1-5 - TRBV15 once CATSRAGAGQPQHF TGTGCCACCAGCAGAGCAGGGGCCGGTCAGCCCCAGCATTTT
TRBJ1-5 - TRBV20-1 once CSAGNLARGNQPQHF TGCAGTGCTGGAAACCTCGCCAGGGGCAATCAGCCCCAGCATTTT
TRBJ2-1 - TRBV6-5 - CASSYSSDYNEQFF TGTGCCAGCAGTTACTCGTCAGATTACAATGAGCAGTTCTTC
TRBJ2-1 TRBD2 TRBV5-1 - CASSPATSGGFNEQFF TGCGCCAGCAGCCCCGCGACTAGCGGGGGATTCAATGAGCAGTTCTTC
TRBJ2-5 - TRBV4-1 - CASSQGWGGRETQYF TGCGCCAGCAGCCAAGGATGGGGTGGGAGAGAGACCCAGTACTTC
TRBJ1-4 TRBD1 TRBV4-1 once CASSQDLRDRVVPNEKLFF TGCGCCAGCAGCCAAGATCTGCGGGACAGGGTCGTTCCTAATGAAAAACTGTTTTTT
TRBJ2-2 TRBD2 TRBV11-2 - CASSRLSSGIWELFF TGTGCCAGCAGCCGTCTTTCTAGCGGGATTTGGGAGCTGTTTTTT
TRBJ2-2 TRBD1 TRBV7-2 few CASTGHPRGTGELFF TGTGCCAGCACCGGACATCCCAGGGGGACCGGGGAGCTGTTTTTT
TRBJ1-1 - TRBV6-1 - CASTISGINTEAFF TGTGCCAGCACTATCTCGGGGATCAACACTGAAGCTTTCTTT
TRBJ2-1 - TRBV12-3/TRBV12-4 few CASSFLVRGEQFF TGTGCCAGCAGTTTCCTCGTCCGGGGCGAGCAGTTCTTC
TRBJ2-7 - TRBV13 - CASSFGRGVNEQYF TGTGCCAGCAGCTTCGGCAGGGGTGTCAACGAGCAGTACTTC
TRBJ1-1 - TRBV20-1 - CSARRFTEAFF TGCAGTGCCCGAAGGTTCACTGAAGCTTTCTTT
TRBJ2-1 TRBD1 TRBV10-3 - CAISTDRVPFNNEQFF TGTGCCATCAGCACTGACAGGGTCCCGTTTAACAATGAGCAGTTCTTC
TRBJ2-2 TRBD1 TRBV6-5 - CASSYSLTGPNTGELFF TGTGCCAGCAGTTACTCCTTGACAGGGCCAAACACCGGGGAGCTGTTTTTT
TRBJ2-2 - TRBV5-1 few CASSWAENTGELFF TGCGCCAGCAGCTGGGCGGAAAACACCGGGGAGCTGTTTTTT
TRBJ1-2 - TRBV29-1 once CSVELNGRANYGYTF TGCAGCGTTGAATTGAACGGAAGAGCTAACTATGGCTACACCTTC
TRBJ1-2 TRBD1 TRBV12-3/TRBV12-4 - CASRQNRGRLHGYTF TGTGCCAGCAGGCAGAACAGGGGGCGTTTACATGGCTACACCTTC
TRBJ2-1 - TRBV20-1 few CSAMFAWLAYNEQFF TGCAGTGCCATGTTTGCATGGCTAGCTTACAATGAGCAGTTCTTC
TRBJ2-7 - TRBV5-1 many CASSPGVYEQYF TGTGCCAGCAGCCCAGGAGTCTACGAGCAGTACTTC
TRBJ1-4 - TRBV12-3/TRBV12-4 - CASSLRRGFNEKLFF TGTGCCAGCAGCCTTCGGAGGGGATTTAATGAAAAACTGTTTTTT
TRBJ2-3 TRBD2 TRBV20-1 - CSATFKTSGREDTQYF TGCAGTGCCACCTTTAAGACTAGCGGGAGGGAGGATACGCAGTATTTT